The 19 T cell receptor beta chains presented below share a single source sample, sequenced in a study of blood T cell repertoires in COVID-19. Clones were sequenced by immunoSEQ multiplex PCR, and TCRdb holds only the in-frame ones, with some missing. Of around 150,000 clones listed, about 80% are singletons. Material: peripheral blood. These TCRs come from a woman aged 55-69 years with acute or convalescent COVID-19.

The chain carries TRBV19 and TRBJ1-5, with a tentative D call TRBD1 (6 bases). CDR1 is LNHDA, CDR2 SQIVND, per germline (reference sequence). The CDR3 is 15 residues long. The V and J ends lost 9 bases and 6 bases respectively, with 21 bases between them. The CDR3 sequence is CASTPRNTGTQPQHF. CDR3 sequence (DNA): TGTGCCAGCACCCCCCGAAATACAGGGACTCAGCCCCAGCATTTT. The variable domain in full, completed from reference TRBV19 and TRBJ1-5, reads DGGITQSPKYLFRKEGQNVTLSCEQNLNHDAMYWYRQDPGQGLRLIYYSQIVNDFQKGDIAEGYSVSREKKESFPLTVTSAQKNPTAFYLCASTPRNTGTQPQHFGDGTRLSIL.

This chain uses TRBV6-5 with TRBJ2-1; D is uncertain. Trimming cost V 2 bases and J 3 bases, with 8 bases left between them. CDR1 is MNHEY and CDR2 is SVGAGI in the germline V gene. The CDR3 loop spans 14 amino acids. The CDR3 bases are TGTGCCAGCAGTTACCCGGGTAGCTACAATGAGCAGTTCTTC. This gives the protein CASSYPGSYNEQFF.

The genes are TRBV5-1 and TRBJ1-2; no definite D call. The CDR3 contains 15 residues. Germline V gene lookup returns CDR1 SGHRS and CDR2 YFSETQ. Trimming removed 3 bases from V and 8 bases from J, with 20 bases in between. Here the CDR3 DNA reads TGCGCCAGCAGCTCCGGAATGAATGAACTATGGGGCTACACCTTC. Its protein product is CASSSGMNELWGYTF.

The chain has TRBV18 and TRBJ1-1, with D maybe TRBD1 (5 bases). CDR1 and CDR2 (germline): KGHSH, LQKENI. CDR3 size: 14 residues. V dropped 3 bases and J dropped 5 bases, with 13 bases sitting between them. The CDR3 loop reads CASSPQGSGTEAFF. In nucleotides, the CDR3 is TGTGCCAGCTCACCCCAGGGATCAGGGACTGAAGCTTTCTTT.

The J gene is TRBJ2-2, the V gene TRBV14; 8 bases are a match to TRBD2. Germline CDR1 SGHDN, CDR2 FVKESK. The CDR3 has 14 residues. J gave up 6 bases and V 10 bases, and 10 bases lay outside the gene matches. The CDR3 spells CATKKAGAAGELFF. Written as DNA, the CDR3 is TGTGCCACCAAAAAAGCGGGAGCAGCCGGGGAGCTGTTTTTT.

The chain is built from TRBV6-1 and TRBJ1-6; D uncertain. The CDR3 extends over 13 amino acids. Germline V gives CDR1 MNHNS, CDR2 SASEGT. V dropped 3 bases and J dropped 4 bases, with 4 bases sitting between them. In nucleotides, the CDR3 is TGTGCCAGCAGTGACGGGTATAATTCACCCCTCCACTTT. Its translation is CASSDGYNSPLHF.

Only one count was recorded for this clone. The CDR3 DNA is TGTGCCATCGGTAGAACCGGGACAGACTTCTATGGCTACACCTTC. It codes for CAIGRTGTDFYGYTF. The V and J genes are TRBV10-3 and TRBJ1-2; 7 nucleotides match TRBD1. Germline V gene sequence: CDR1 ENHRY, CDR2 SYGVKD. The CDR3 runs to 15 residues. The trim removed 8 bases at V and 4 bases at J, leaving 13 bases unmatched.

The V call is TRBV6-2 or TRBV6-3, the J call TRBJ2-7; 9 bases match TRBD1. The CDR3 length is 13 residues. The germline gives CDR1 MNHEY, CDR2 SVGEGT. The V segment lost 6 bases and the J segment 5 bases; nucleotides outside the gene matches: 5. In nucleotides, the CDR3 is TGTGCCAGCAGCCGACAGGGGGTCCACGAGCAGTACTTC. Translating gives CASSRQGVHEQYF.

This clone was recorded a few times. The CDR3 sequence: CASSLGLFDTGGARSYTF. The DNA for the CDR3 is TGTGCCAGCAGCTTAGGCCTTTTTGATACAGGGGGCGCGAGAAGCTACACCTTC. This chain joins TRBV7-8 and TRBJ1-2; 9 nucleotides agree with TRBD1. CDR1 SGHVS and CDR2 FQNEAQ come from the germline V gene. J gave up 9 bases and V 1 base, and 18 bases lay outside the gene matches. The CDR3 is 18 amino acids.

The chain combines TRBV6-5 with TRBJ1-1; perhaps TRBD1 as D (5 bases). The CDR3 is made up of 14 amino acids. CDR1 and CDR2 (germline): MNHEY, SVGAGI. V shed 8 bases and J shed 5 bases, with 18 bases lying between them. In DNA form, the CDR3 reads TGTGCCAGCTCCCGGGTTGGGCAGGGAACTGAAGCTTTCTTT. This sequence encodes CASSRVGQGTEAFF.

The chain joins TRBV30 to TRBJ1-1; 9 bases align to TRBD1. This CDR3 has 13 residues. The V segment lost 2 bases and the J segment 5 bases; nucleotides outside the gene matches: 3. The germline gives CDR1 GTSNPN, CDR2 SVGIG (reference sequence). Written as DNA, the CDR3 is TGTGCCTGGAGTCGACAGGGGGGGACTGAAGCTTTCTTT. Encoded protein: CAWSRQGGTEAFF. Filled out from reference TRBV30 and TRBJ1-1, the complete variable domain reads SQTIHQWPATLVQPVGSPLSLECTVEGTSNPNLYWYRQAAGRGLQLLFYSVGIGQISSEVPQNLSASRPQDRQFILSSKKLLLSDSGFYLCAWSRQGGTEAFFGQGTRLTVV.

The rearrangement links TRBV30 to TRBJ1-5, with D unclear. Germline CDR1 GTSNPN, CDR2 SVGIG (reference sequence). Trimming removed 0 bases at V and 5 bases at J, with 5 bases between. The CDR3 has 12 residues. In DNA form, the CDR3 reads TGTGCCTGGAGTGTACTAGATCAGCCCCAGCATTTT. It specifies CAWSVLDQPQHF.

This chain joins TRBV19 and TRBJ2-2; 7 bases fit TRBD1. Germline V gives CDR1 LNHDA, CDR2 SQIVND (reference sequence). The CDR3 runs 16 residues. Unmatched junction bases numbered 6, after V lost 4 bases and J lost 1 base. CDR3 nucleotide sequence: TGTGCCAGTAGTACTCGGGACAGTTTGAACACCGGGGAGCTGTTTTTT. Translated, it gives CASSTRDSLNTGELFF.

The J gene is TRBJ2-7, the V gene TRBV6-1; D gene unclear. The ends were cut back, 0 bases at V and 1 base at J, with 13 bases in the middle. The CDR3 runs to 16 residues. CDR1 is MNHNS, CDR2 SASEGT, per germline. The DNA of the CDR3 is TGTGCCAGCAGTGAAGCGCTCGGTTCCATATCCTACGAGCAGTACTTC. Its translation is CASSEALGSISYEQYF.

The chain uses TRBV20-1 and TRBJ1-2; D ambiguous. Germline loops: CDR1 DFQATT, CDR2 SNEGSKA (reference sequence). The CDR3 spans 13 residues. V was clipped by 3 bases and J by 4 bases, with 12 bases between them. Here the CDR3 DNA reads TGCAGTGCTAGTTTGGGCCCTCTCTATGGCTACACCTTC. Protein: CSASLGPLYGYTF.

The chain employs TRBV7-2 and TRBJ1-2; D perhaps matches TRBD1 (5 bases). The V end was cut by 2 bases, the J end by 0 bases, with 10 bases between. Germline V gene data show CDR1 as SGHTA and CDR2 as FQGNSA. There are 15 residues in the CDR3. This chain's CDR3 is CASSLTGSPNYGYTF. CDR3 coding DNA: TGTGCCAGCAGCTTAACAGGAAGCCCTAACTATGGCTACACCTTC.

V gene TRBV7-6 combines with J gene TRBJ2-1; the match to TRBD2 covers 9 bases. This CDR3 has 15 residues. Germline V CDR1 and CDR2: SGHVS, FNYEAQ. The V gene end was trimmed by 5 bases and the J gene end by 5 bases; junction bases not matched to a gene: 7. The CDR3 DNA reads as TGTGCCAGCAGCGATAGCGGGAGATCGGACAATGAGCAGTTCTTC. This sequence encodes CASSDSGRSDNEQFF.

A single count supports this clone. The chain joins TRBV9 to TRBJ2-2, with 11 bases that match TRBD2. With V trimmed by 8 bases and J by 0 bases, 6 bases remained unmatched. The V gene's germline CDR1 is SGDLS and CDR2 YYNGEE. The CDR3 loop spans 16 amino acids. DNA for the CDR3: TGTGCCAGTTCTATAGCGGGAGGGCCGAACACCGGGGAGCTGTTTTTT. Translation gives CASSIAGGPNTGELFF.

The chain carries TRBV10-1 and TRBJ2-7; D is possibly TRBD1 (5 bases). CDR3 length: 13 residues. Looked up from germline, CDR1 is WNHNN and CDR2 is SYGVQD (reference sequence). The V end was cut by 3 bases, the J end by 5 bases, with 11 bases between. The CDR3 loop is CASSDRVSHEQYF. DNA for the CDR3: TGCGCCAGCAGTGACAGGGTTAGCCACGAGCAGTACTTC.